These 20 T cell receptor beta chains were sequenced from one sample in a study of T cell changes during pregnancy in multiple sclerosis. Sequencing used immunoSEQ multiplex PCR; TCRdb keeps in-frame clones, though not all of them. The sample consists of some 60,000 clones, about 92% of them appearing once. The specimen comprised peripheral blood, sampled in the third trimester of pregnancy. The receptor source for this set is a female donor in good health, enrolled as a control in a pregnancy study.

J is TRBJ2-7 and V is TRBV29-1, with 8 bases lining up with TRBD2. V shed 0 bases, J shed 2 bases, and the junction held 3 bases outside the gene matches. The germline CDR1 and CDR2 sequences are SQVTM and ANQGSEA. The CDR3 has 14 amino acids. The CDR3 here is CSVEDGGVPYEQYF. The CDR3 bases are TGCAGCGTTGAAGACGGGGGGGTTCCCTACGAGCAGTACTTC.

The chain joins TRBV2 to TRBJ1-5; the D gene is possibly TRBD1 (5 bases). The CDR3 is 14 amino acids. Per the germline V gene, CDR1 is SNHLY and CDR2 is FYNNEI. The ends were cut back, 2 bases at V and 7 bases at J, with 12 bases in the middle. CDR3 region: CASSEPPEGQPQHF. The CDR3 DNA reads TGTGCCAGCAGTGAACCCCCGGAGGGGCAGCCCCAGCATTTT.

This clone has only one observation. The chain couples TRBV28 to TRBJ2-2; D unresolved. This CDR3 spans 12 amino acids. Trimming removed 3 bases from V and 8 bases from J, with 7 bases in between. CDR1 and CDR2 from the germline V gene are MDHEN and SYDVKM. The CDR3 reads CASSFLTGELFF. CDR3 sequence (DNA): TGTGCCAGCAGTTTCCTCACAGGGGAGCTGTTTTTT.

V gene TRBV11-2 combines with J gene TRBJ1-5; D gene ambiguous. CDR3 length equals 13 residues. V was trimmed by 3 bases and J by 5 bases, leaving 8 bases between them. Germline V gene data show CDR1 as SGHAT and CDR2 as FQNNGV. CDR3 DNA sequence: TGTGCCAGCAGCTTTGAGGAGGATCAGCCCCAGCATTTT. Protein: CASSFEEDQPQHF.

The genes are TRBV6-5 and TRBJ1-2; D is undetermined. Germline CDR1 is MNHEY and CDR2 is SVGAGI. CDR3 length: 12 residues. CDR3 amino acids: CGRGGPRPGYTF. CDR3 sequence (DNA): TGTGGACGGGGTGGGCCGCGGCCGGGCTACACCTTC.

The V call is TRBV30, the J call TRBJ2-3; D possibly corresponds to TRBD2 (5 bases). V was trimmed by 4 bases and J by 5 bases, leaving 16 bases between them. The germline CDR1 and CDR2 sequences are GTSNPN and SVGIG (reference sequence). The CDR3 has 14 residues. This CDR3 is CAWTPGQAGDTQYF. The CDR3 DNA reads as TGTGCCTGGACCCCCGGGCAGGCGGGAGATACGCAGTATTTT.

This CDR3 is CASSLAANYGYTF. As DNA, the CDR3 is TGCGCCAGCAGCTTGGCAGCTAACTATGGCTACACCTTC. The gene calls are TRBV5-1 and TRBJ1-2; no clear D. Trimming removed 0 bases from V and 0 bases from J, with 3 bases in between. The germline gives CDR1 SGHRS, CDR2 YFSETQ. CDR3 size: 13 residues.

The rearrangement links TRBV6-4 to TRBJ1-2; D gene uncertain. Trimming removed 4 bases at V and 8 bases at J, with 11 bases between. Germline V gene data show CDR1 as MRHNA and CDR2 as SNTAGT. CDR3 length: 12 amino acids. CDR3 residues: CASSGPGRGYTF. The CDR3 bases are TGTGCCAGCAGTGGCCCCGGTCGCGGCTACACCTTC.

The chain joins TRBV7-9 to TRBJ1-2; unclear D gene. With 6 bases removed from V and 5 bases from J, the gap between germline ends came to 19 bases. The CDR3 runs to 15 residues. Germline assignment: CDR1 SEHNR and CDR2 FQNEAQ (reference sequence). CDR3 nucleotide sequence: TGTGCCAGCAGATTGGATGCGAGCGGACGGTATGGCTACACCTTC. This translates into CASRLDASGRYGYTF.

The CDR3 region has the DNA TGTGCCAGTATCAGGGGCTCTGAAGCTTTCTTT. Translation: CASIRGSEAFF. The chain uses TRBV19 and TRBJ1-1; the D gene is possibly TRBD1 (6 bases). Germline CDR1 and CDR2: LNHDA and SQIVND (reference sequence). Trimming took off 7 bases at V and 6 bases at J, with 9 bases between the two ends. CDR3 length equals 11 residues.

This clone was recorded only once. The rearrangement links TRBV6-1 to TRBJ1-1, with 8 bases aligning to TRBD1. The trim removed 1 base at V and 3 bases at J, leaving 4 bases unmatched. Germline CDR1 is MNHNS and CDR2 is SASEGT. CDR3 length: 15 amino acids. The CDR3 DNA sequence: TGTGCCAGCAGTGAAGAAGCAGGGGGCTACACTGAAGCTTTCTTT. Its translation: CASSEEAGGYTEAFF.

V and J are TRBV7-2 and TRBJ2-5; 11 bases line up with TRBD2. Germline values: CDR1 SGHTA, CDR2 FQGNSA. V shed 5 bases, J shed 0 bases, and the junction held 8 bases outside the gene matches. The CDR3 has 17 residues. This chain's CDR3 is CASSPRLAGPYQETQYF. The CDR3 region has the DNA TGTGCCAGCAGCCCCCGACTAGCGGGACCCTACCAAGAGACCCAGTACTTC.

V and J are TRBV6-1 and TRBJ1-3, with D maybe TRBD1 (6 bases). Germline V CDR1 and CDR2: MNHNS, SASEGT. V was trimmed by 1 base and J by 0 bases, leaving 16 bases between them. This CDR3 spans 18 amino acids. This chain's CDR3 is CASSEVPNRARSGNTIYF. The CDR3 DNA is TGTGCCAGCAGTGAAGTACCGAACAGGGCCCGCTCTGGAAACACCATATATTTT.

The chain combines TRBV30 with TRBJ2-7; weak D call: TRBD2 (5 bases). This CDR3 is built from 14 residues. The germline CDR1 and CDR2 sequences are GTSNPN and SVGIG (reference sequence). The germline V and J ends were trimmed by 3 bases and 5 bases, with 17 bases remaining between them. CDR3 protein: CAWRRGFPGHEQYF. The CDR3 DNA reads as TGTGCCTGGAGGAGAGGGTTTCCGGGCCACGAGCAGTACTTC.

This chain joins TRBV5-8 and TRBJ2-7, with D possibly matching TRBD2 (6 bases). The CDR3 loop spans 15 amino acids. V dropped 1 base and J dropped 4 bases, with 15 bases sitting between them. Germline CDR1 SGHTS, CDR2 YDEGEE. The CDR3 nucleotides are TGTGCCAGCAGCTTGACAGCCATGCGGGGTTACGAGCAGTACTTC. It specifies CASSLTAMRGYEQYF.

The rearrangement joins TRBV19 to TRBJ1-5; a weak D match, TRBD1 (5 bases). This CDR3 comprises 12 residues. V was trimmed by 6 bases and J by 14 bases, leaving 17 bases between them. CDR1 is LNHDA, CDR2 SQIVND, per germline (reference sequence). As DNA, the CDR3 is TGTGCCAGTAGGTGGGTGGGAGGACACGAGCATTTT. It encodes CASRWVGGHEHF.

The gene calls are TRBV11-2 and TRBJ1-2; D not certain. The CDR3 totals 16 residues. Germline V gene data show CDR1 as SGHAT and CDR2 as FQNNGV. V was trimmed by 0 bases and J by 1 base, leaving 12 bases between them. Here the CDR3 reads CASSLDRRAYNYGYTF. The DNA for the CDR3 is TGTGCCAGCAGCTTAGACAGGAGGGCCTATAACTATGGCTACACCTTC.

The chain has TRBV5-1 and TRBJ1-1; D not certain. The CDR3 contains 15 residues. CDR1 and CDR2 from the germline V gene are SGHRS and YFSETQ. V was pared by 3 bases and J by 4 bases, with 16 bases between. CDR3 in amino acids: CASSSDTNRGTEAFF. The CDR3 region has the DNA TGCGCCAGCAGCTCTGACACCAACCGGGGCACTGAAGCTTTCTTT. The full variable domain, rest sourced from reference TRBV5-1 and TRBJ1-1, is KAGVTQTPRYLIKTRGQQVTLSCSPISGHRSVSWYQQTPGQGLQFLFEYFSETQRNKGNFPGRFSGRQFSNSRSEMNVSTLELGDSALYLCASSSDTNRGTEAFFGQGTRLTVV.

The chain couples TRBV11-1 to TRBJ2-7; 8 bases fit TRBD1. Germline assignment: CDR1 SGHAT and CDR2 FQDESV (reference sequence). The ends lost 4 bases at V and 1 base at J; junction bases unmatched: 6. The length of the CDR3 is 15 residues. The DNA for the CDR3 is TGTGCCAGCAGCTCTGACAGGGGACGGTCCTACGAGCAGTACTTC. The encoded protein is CASSSDRGRSYEQYF.

The chain has TRBV5-4 and TRBJ2-3; D is unresolved. This CDR3 has 14 residues. CDR1 is SGHNT, CDR2 YYREEE, per germline (reference sequence). Trimming left V 0 bases short and J 6 bases short, with 11 bases between. CDR3 in DNA: TGTGCCAGCAGCTTGGGGGTGGAGTTTGATACGCAGTATTTT. Translation: CASSLGVEFDTQYF.